This record covers a single T cell receptor beta chain. No antigen is known for it. The data originate from a study of pediatric ulcerative colitis. Rectal tissue came from one to two pinch biopsies taken at colonoscopy. V was clipped by 4 bases and J by 3 bases; unmatched bases: 7. The CDR3 runs to 15 residues. Germline V gives CDR1 SGHTA, CDR2 FQGNSA. Points from the study as a whole: Compared with controls, ulcerative colitis showed greater blood-rectum clone sharing. All ulcerative colitis patients, but no controls, carried two rectal clonotypes.

Sequencing depth was up to 500,000 reads per sample. The data were produced by immunoSEQ multiplex PCR, yet TCRdb's version contains in-frame clones alone and is incomplete. The sample records roughly 45,000 clones, more than 60% being singletons. The J gene is TRBJ1-2, the V gene TRBV7-2; 8 bases fit TRBD1. Sequenced input: gut tissue. The clonotype was recovered from a girl aged 5-17 years with moderate ulcerative colitis. For the CDR3, the DNA is TGTGCCAGCAGCTACCGTGTACAGGGGGACTATGGCTACACCTTC. Translating gives CASSYRVQGDYGYTF.